Below, one T cell receptor (beta chain) is given with its context. The data were taken from a study of long-term antiretroviral therapy in people with HIV. The assay used was immunoSEQ (version v3.0), run at survey level. Clones were sequenced by immunoSEQ multiplex PCR, and TCRdb holds only the in-frame ones, with some missing. The sample holds 19,000 or so clones; approximately 85% are singletons and the top ten take 6.5% to 10%. The CDR3 length is 16 residues. The germline V gene encodes CDR1 SEHNR and CDR2 FQNEAQ (reference sequence). V dropped 5 bases and J dropped 3; count of bases not matched to a gene: 8.

The material sequenced was unsorted PBMCs, taken at the start of antiretroviral therapy. This chain links TRBV7-9 with TRBJ2-3; 10 bases line up with TRBD2. The receptor's source is a man aged 30 to 45 with HIV. The CDR3 spells CASSPGERGGTDTQYF. DNA of the CDR3: TGTGCCAGCAGCCCTGGGGAGCGGGGGGGGACAGATACGCAGTATTTT.